This T cell receptor beta chain was recovered during a study of CXCR3-negative and CXCR3-positive naive CD8 T cells. Study background: Each library held about 1.5 +/- 0.3 million TRB reads, 130 million to 150 million in total. General observations from the study: Both naive subsets had comparably high diversity; memory CD8+ cells much lower. With respect to TRBV-TRBJ usage, naive CXCR3-negative and CXCR3-positive cells were similar; memory differed.

The method, 5' RACE with UMI labels, was used to prepare the TRB cDNA libraries. TCRdb re-called the 5' RACE reads and catalogs CDR3 proteins one per entry, DNA excluded. In all, the sample yields about 46,000 distinct CDR3 sequences. With regard to this clonotype: Its antigen is unknown.

A CD45RO-CCR7+CD27+CD95- profile was what naive CD8+ T cells displayed. The CDR3 contains 11 residues. The source is a human donor in good health. Some clones in this sample may be carry-over from other donors' samples. J is TRBJ2-7 and V is TRBV12-3 or TRBV12-4; TCRdb's D call, TRBD1, is unchecked because there is no DNA. Sample: naive CXCR3- CD8+ T cells from blood. Regarding subset: CD45RO-CCR7+CD27+CD95- naive CD8+ T cells lacking CXCR3 (TNR3-). The CDR3 protein is CASRVGVEQYF.